The rows below give T cell receptor beta chains drawn from one sample of a study of T cells in Graves' hyperthyroidism and ophthalmopathy. MiXCR, run by TCRdb on the multiplex PCR reads, gives a single entry per CDR3 protein. The sample has 640,000 or so distinct CDR3 sequences, 14% seen once. The sample taken for sequencing was blood. These receptors came from a woman between 18 and 30 years old with Graves' ophthalmopathy. CDR3s include the opening cysteine and the closing phenylalanine or tryptophan.

TRBV27	TRBJ1-2	CASSFLTGGTYNYGYTF
TRBV27	TRBJ2-5	CASSLFRNDRGWEETQYF
TRBV6-2/TRBV6-3	TRBJ2-1	CASSSARGVGEQFF
TRBV2	TRBJ2-3	CASSQGTPTSTDTQYF
TRBV4-2	TRBJ2-1	CASSQDTLAGVGEQFF
TRBV6-2/TRBV6-3	TRBJ2-5	CASSSDRDSQETQYF
TRBV12-3/TRBV12-4	TRBJ2-1	CASSQGLAGGHEQFF
TRBV28	TRBJ2-7	CASSFGLAREQYF
TRBV9	TRBJ2-5	CASSVGGTSGRETQYF
TRBV11-3	TRBJ1-1	CASSLGDRVSDTEAFF
TRBV5-1	TRBJ2-1	CATGGRSSYNEQFF
TRBV5-1	TRBJ1-1	CASRFRERGDTEAFF
TRBV7-3	TRBJ1-1	CASSSLGEKAFF
TRBV24-1	TRBJ2-3	CATGDPGQGTDTQYF
TRBV30	TRBJ1-6	CAWTESNSPLHF
TRBV6-7	TRBJ1-1	CASSYSMGGRGTEAFF
TRBV4-3	TRBJ2-7	CASSQDPGAGYEQYF
TRBV7-2	TRBJ2-7	CASSLALGNPRPYEQYF
TRBV9	TRBJ1-2	CASSPTPFDREIGYTF
TRBV4-1	TRBJ1-2	CASSLYWYNYGYTF
TRBV24-1	TRBJ2-1	CATSDLDSPPENEQFF
TRBV7-2	TRBJ2-1	CASSSRASGNEQFF
TRBV7-2	TRBJ1-1	CASSQPGQGTEAFF
TRBV2	TRBJ1-2	CASSDQQGAWYGYTF
TRBV6-5	TRBJ2-3	CASSYSLGLAGGRDTQYF
TRBV7-9	TRBJ2-1	CASSLPPGTSGRGNEQFF
TRBV3-1	TRBJ1-5	CASSQSTGESEPQHF
TRBV3-1	TRBJ2-5	CASSQPYLDGVLTQYF
TRBV11-1	TRBJ1-1	CASRAMGRSTREAFF
TRBV2	TRBJ2-4	CASSLDTSGGNIQYF
TRBV18	TRBJ1-6	CASSPRNSPLHF
TRBV6-1	TRBJ1-5	CASSSGRQGSEPQHF
TRBV6-1	TRBJ1-2	CASSAPGTGRGYTF
TRBV20-1	TRBJ2-1	CSPRTSRNYNEQFF
TRBV5-1	TRBJ2-3	CASSQTSGRGTQYF
TRBV19	TRBJ2-1	CASSILPPGGTYNEQFF
TRBV12-3/TRBV12-4	TRBJ2-1	CASRPGTSGRNNEQFF
TRBV28	TRBJ2-7	CASDRGAREQYF
TRBV3-1	TRBJ2-7	CASSQTSGYEQYF
TRBV9	TRBJ2-7	CASSAGGTTRGEQYF
TRBV2	TRBJ2-4	CASSIGQYGIQYF
TRBV28	TRBJ1-5	CASSLSSGTFSNQPQHF
TRBV29-1	TRBJ2-5	CSVDTSGGETQYF
TRBV28	TRBJ1-2	CASSATDDGYTF
TRBV7-9	TRBJ2-2	CASSSGLTGTTGELFF
TRBV19	TRBJ2-3	CASSSSLLADTQYF
TRBV5-6	TRBJ2-1	CASSLLTAYSYNEQFF
TRBV20-1	TRBJ2-7	CSASGGSGTSGLVQYF
TRBV12-5	TRBJ2-1	CASVRGQGSEQFF
TRBV7-3	TRBJ2-3	CASSLKAGGPDTQYF
TRBV5-1	TRBJ2-7	CASSTTGVRSTSYEQYF